The clone carrying this TCR beta chain showed up just once. This sample is drawn from a study of blood T cell repertoires in COVID-19. Germline V CDR1 and CDR2: SGHTA, FQGTGA. The CDR3 has 16 amino acids. V was pared by 6 bases and J by 2 bases, with 9 bases of the junction left unmatched. Method: immunoSEQ multiplex PCR; TCRdb's copy keeps in-frame clones and lacks some. This table has around 95,000 clones, roughly 84% appearing once. This rearrangement joins TRBV7-3 to TRBJ2-3, with 9 bases identical to TRBD2. The TCR sequence derives from a man aged 25 to 45 in a cohort sampled during active COVID-19. Sample: peripheral blood. In DNA form, the CDR3 reads TGTGCCAGCAGTTCCAAAGCGGGGGGACACACAGATACGCAGTATTTT. As protein: CASSSKAGGHTDTQYF.